Each of the 31 T cell receptor beta chains below was sequenced from the same sample in a study of cytomegalovirus exposure and HLA in healthy donors. 13 Jbeta primers and 60 Vbeta primers were used for the PCR. The protocol was immunoSEQ multiplex PCR, while the TCRdb copy is restricted to in-frame clones and leaves out a portion. In the table there are 100,000 to 150,000 clones, around 79% of which are singletons. Sequencing was done on a sample of PBMCs. These TCRs come from a woman aged 40-49 years in good health and CMV-seronegative.

This chain joins TRBV2 and TRBJ1-6; 11 bases align to TRBD1. Germline lookup yields CDR1 SNHLY and CDR2 FYNNEI. This CDR3 comprises 16 residues. The trim removed 4 bases at V and 7 bases at J, leaving 6 bases unmatched. The CDR3 DNA sequence: TGTGCCAGCAGTGCGGGGTGGACAGGGGGCAATTCACCCCTCCACTTT. Residues: CASSAGWTGGNSPLHF.

This rearrangement joins TRBV5-5 to TRBJ1-2; D unclear. V was trimmed by 2 bases and J by 6 bases, leaving 11 bases between them. CDR3 size: 13 residues. Germline V gene sequence: CDR1 SGHKS, CDR2 YYEKEE (reference sequence). The CDR3, as DNA: TGTGCCAGCAGCTTAGGTGCGGAGAATGGCTACACCTTC. This codes for CASSLGAENGYTF. The full variable domain, with the rest looked up from reference TRBV5-5 and TRBJ1-2, is DAGVTQSPTHLIKTRGQQVTLRCSPISGHKSVSWYQQVLGQGPQFIFQYYEKEERGRGNFPDRFSARQFPNYSSELNVNALLLGDSALYLCASSLGAENGYTFGSGTRLTVV.

The chain links TRBV6-1 to TRBJ1-2; D is possibly TRBD1 (6 bases). There are 16 residues in the CDR3. Germline values: CDR1 MNHNS, CDR2 SASEGT. Trimming cost V 4 bases and J 0 bases, with 15 bases left between them. The CDR3 loop is CASSVAQGSSNYGYTF. The DNA for the CDR3 is TGTGCCAGCAGTGTGGCTCAGGGGAGTTCTAACTATGGCTACACCTTC.

V usage is TRBV5-4 and J usage is TRBJ1-1; TRBD1 might be the D (5 bases). V was shortened by 5 bases and J by 3 bases, with 5 bases between the two germline ends. Germline V CDR1 and CDR2: SGHNT, YYREEE (reference sequence). This CDR3 has 11 amino acids. The CDR3: CASRGDTEAFF. The CDR3 region has the DNA TGTGCCAGCAGAGGGGACACTGAAGCTTTCTTT.

The V gene is TRBV7-2, the J gene TRBJ2-7, with D possibly TRBD1 on 6 matching bases. Germline CDR1 and CDR2: SGHTA and FQGNSA. The CDR3 has 15 residues. Between the trimmed V and J ends, which lost 3 bases and 1 base, there was a span of 13 bases. The DNA of the CDR3 is TGTGCCAGCAGCTTTCGGACAGTCGAATCCTACGAGCAGTACTTC. Translation: CASSFRTVESYEQYF.

The chain couples TRBV5-1 to TRBJ2-5, with 7 bases fitting TRBD1. This CDR3 has 14 amino acids. With V trimmed by 3 bases and J by 1 base, 3 bases remained unmatched. The germline V gene has CDR1 SGHRS and CDR2 YFSETQ. The CDR3 loop is CASSWWDSQETQYF. The CDR3 nucleotides read TGCGCCAGCAGCTGGTGGGACAGCCAAGAGACCCAGTACTTC.

This clone appeared a few times. The V gene is TRBV28, the J gene TRBJ2-7; 7 bases align to TRBD1. The CDR3 is 14 residues long. V shed 5 bases, J shed 3 bases, and the junction held 7 bases outside the gene matches. CDR1 and CDR2 from the germline V gene are MDHEN and SYDVKM. The CDR3 DNA sequence: TGTGCCAGCAGTCATTACAGGGGAAACTACGAGCAGTACTTC. It yields the protein CASSHYRGNYEQYF.

This clone was picked up a small number of times. V is TRBV11-2 and J is TRBJ2-2; D is perhaps TRBD1 (6 bases). Trimming left V 0 bases short and J 5 bases short, with 7 bases between. This CDR3 spans 14 amino acids. Germline V gene sequence: CDR1 SGHAT, CDR2 FQNNGV. CDR3 amino acids: CASSLDRGTGELFF. The CDR3 coding sequence is TGTGCCAGCAGCTTAGATAGGGGGACCGGGGAGCTGTTTTTT.

The chain joins TRBV2 to TRBJ2-5; 9 bases fit TRBD2. The germline CDR1 and CDR2 sequences are SNHLY and FYNNEI. V lost 6 bases, J lost 4 bases, and 0 bases stayed unmatched. CDR3 length: 12 residues. CDR3 in DNA: TGTGCCAGCAGACTAGCGGGAGAGACCCAGTACTTC. Its protein is CASRLAGETQYF. The whole variable domain, filled in from reference TRBV2 and TRBJ2-5, reads EPEVTQTPSHQVTQMGQEVILRCVPISNHLYFYWYRQILGQKVEFLVSFYNNEISEKSEIFDDQFSVERPDGSNFTLKIRSTKLEDSAMYFCASRLAGETQYFGPGTRLLVL.

The chain is built from TRBV5-1 and TRBJ2-2; 7 nucleotides agree with TRBD2. V was pared by 3 bases and J by 7 bases, with 9 bases of the junction left unmatched. CDR3 size: 15 residues. Germline lookup yields CDR1 SGHRS and CDR2 YFSETQ. The CDR3 DNA follows: TGCGCCAGCAGCTCGGGAAGCGGGACGGGCGGGGAGCTGTTTTTT. Translated, it gives CASSSGSGTGGELFF.

There are a few counts of this clone. The rearrangement joins TRBV14 to TRBJ2-7; D gene unclear. The CDR3 consists of 13 residues. Germline loops: CDR1 SGHDN, CDR2 FVKESK. Between the trimmed V and J ends, which lost 4 bases and 6 bases, there was a span of 13 bases. The CDR3 spells CASSRILGLEQYF. CDR3 nucleotide sequence: TGTGCCAGCAGCCGGATCCTGGGCCTCGAGCAGTACTTC.

This chain joins TRBV10-3 and TRBJ1-3, with D perhaps matching TRBD1 (5 bases). Germline loops: CDR1 ENHRY, CDR2 SYGVKD. The CDR3 consists of 16 residues. The ends were cut back, 6 bases at V and 4 bases at J, with 19 bases in the middle. The CDR3 loop reads CAISPTGPSQGNTIYF. The CDR3 DNA reads TGTGCCATCAGCCCCACAGGCCCGAGTCAGGGAAACACCATATATTTT.

The rearrangement links TRBV28 to TRBJ1-1, with D maybe TRBD1 (5 bases). The germline V gene encodes CDR1 MDHEN and CDR2 SYDVKM. This CDR3 comprises 14 residues. With 4 bases removed from V and 4 bases from J, the gap between germline ends came to 13 bases. DNA for the CDR3: TGTGCCAGCAGTTCCCCTGGGAGGGGCACTGAAGCTTTCTTT. Its translation: CASSSPGRGTEAFF.

Concerning this clone: One end of the junction varies from germline; a read error may be responsible. The chain employs TRBV2 and TRBJ2-7; D gene uncertain. The germline V gene encodes CDR1 SNHLY and CDR2 FYNNEI. There are 13 residues in the CDR3. CDR3: CASSEDQLGEQYF. The CDR3 DNA reads TGTGCCAGCAGCGAAGACCAACTCGGGGAGCAGTACTTC.

V and J are TRBV11-2 and TRBJ2-7; 9 nucleotides match TRBD1. Germline values: CDR1 SGHAT, CDR2 FQNNGV. The CDR3 spans 13 residues. Trimming cost V 5 bases and J 2 bases; bases outside gene matches: 1. The CDR3 DNA is TGTGCCAGCAGCCGGGACAGGGCCTACGAGCAGTACTTC. It encodes CASSRDRAYEQYF. The variable domain in full, completed from reference TRBV11-2 and TRBJ2-7, reads EAGVAQSPRYKIIEKRQSVAFWCNPISGHATLYWYQQILGQGPKLLIQFQNNGVVDDSQLPKDRFSAERLKGVDSTLKIQPAKLEDSAVYLCASSRDRAYEQYFGPGTRLTVT.

V and J are TRBV28 and TRBJ1-1, with D perhaps TRBD1 (5 bases). The ends were cut back, 5 bases at V and 1 base at J, with 5 bases in the middle. The CDR3 consists of 12 residues. The germline V gene encodes CDR1 MDHEN and CDR2 SYDVKM. CDR3 sequence: CASSQGNTEAFF. The DNA for the CDR3 is TGTGCCAGCAGTCAGGGGAACACTGAAGCTTTCTTT.

This clone occurred once. The rearrangement uses TRBV27 and TRBJ2-1, with D possibly TRBD2 on 5 matching bases. CDR1 and CDR2 from the germline V gene are MNHEY and SMNVEV (reference sequence). This CDR3 spans 14 amino acids. V lost 0 bases, J lost 10 bases, and 13 bases lay in between. The DNA of the CDR3 is TGTGCCAGCAGTTTATCTGAGGTAGCGAAGGAGCAGTTCTTC. It encodes CASSLSEVAKEQFF.

This clone was detected once. The rearrangement links TRBV19 to TRBJ2-2, with D possibly matching TRBD1 (6 bases). CDR3 length: 18 residues. V was trimmed by 4 bases and J by 4 bases, leaving 22 bases between them. Germline assignment: CDR1 LNHDA and CDR2 SQIVND (reference sequence). CDR3 region: CASSTRPGQGWVTGELFF. In nucleotides, the CDR3 is TGTGCCAGTAGTACCCGCCCGGGCCAGGGGTGGGTCACCGGGGAGCTGTTTTTT.

V is TRBV4-2 and J is TRBJ2-4; a possible D gene is TRBD2 (5 bases). Germline CDR1 is LGHNA and CDR2 is YNFKEQ. CDR3 length: 17 residues. V lost 0 bases and J 5 bases, leaving 17 bases between the germline ends. The CDR3 DNA reads as TGTGCCAGCAGCCAAGATCGGGGTAGAAAGAGACAAAACATTCAGTACTTC. Translation gives CASSQDRGRKRQNIQYF.

This chain joins TRBV27 and TRBJ1-1; D gene unclear. In germline, CDR1 is MNHEY, CDR2 SMNVEV (reference sequence). CDR3 size: 11 residues. Trimming left V 10 bases short and J 0 bases short, with 6 bases between. This CDR3 reads CATVLNTEAFF. For the CDR3, the DNA is TGTGCCACCGTCTTGAACACTGAAGCTTTCTTT.

This clone was counted a few times. The genes are TRBV6-1 and TRBJ2-2; D may be TRBD2 (6 bases). Germline V gives CDR1 MNHNS, CDR2 SASEGT. Trimming removed 6 bases at V and 5 bases at J, with 16 bases between. This CDR3 spans 15 amino acids. CDR3 loop: CASRPGTAGTGELFF. The CDR3 nucleotides are TGTGCCAGCAGGCCCGGGACGGCGGGAACCGGGGAGCTGTTTTTT.

The rearrangement joins TRBV5-1 to TRBJ1-1; the D is unclear. Germline V gives CDR1 SGHRS, CDR2 YFSETQ. The V gene lost 1 base and the J gene lost 4 bases, with 8 bases spanning the gap. The CDR3 runs 13 residues. The CDR3: CASSLQEGTEAFF. CDR3 sequence (DNA): TGCGCCAGCAGCTTGCAAGAGGGCACTGAAGCTTTCTTT.

This sequence joins TRBV4-1 and TRBJ2-3; D may be TRBD2 (5 bases). Germline CDR1 is MGHRA and CDR2 is YSYEKL. The length of the CDR3 is 13 residues. The V gene lost 1 base and the J gene lost 6 bases, with 8 bases spanning the gap. In nucleotides, the CDR3 is TGCGCCAGCAGCCAAGCTAGCTGGGATACGCAGTATTTT. Amino acid sequence: CASSQASWDTQYF.

The rearrangement links TRBV28 to TRBJ1-1; 7 nucleotides agree with TRBD1. Trimming took 6 bases from V and 5 from J; bases not matched to a gene: 6. CDR3 size: 13 residues. Germline-derived CDR1 and CDR2 are MDHEN and SYDVKM. CDR3 in amino acids: CASRRTGGTEAFF. The CDR3 DNA reads TGTGCCAGCAGACGGACAGGCGGGACTGAAGCTTTCTTT.

This clone has only a few counts. V and J are TRBV5-6 and TRBJ2-5; TRBD2 is a possible D gene (5 bases). The CDR3 runs to 15 residues. Trimming left V 1 base short and J 5 bases short, with 15 bases between. The germline V gene encodes CDR1 SGHDT and CDR2 YYEEEE. The CDR3 sequence: CASSLLGGHGETQYF. The CDR3 DNA reads TGTGCCAGCAGCTTGTTGGGCGGGCATGGGGAGACCCAGTACTTC.

V is TRBV11-3 and J is TRBJ2-5, with TRBD1 identical over 11 bases. The germline V gene encodes CDR1 SGHNT and CDR2 YENEEA. The V and J ends lost 4 bases and 4 bases, in that order; junction bases with no gene match: 11. The length of the CDR3 is 17 residues. The DNA for the CDR3 is TGTGCCAGCAGCTCCTCCGGGACAGGGGGTTTTTCAGAGACCCAGTACTTC. It is translated as CASSSSGTGGFSETQYF.

The chain carries TRBV7-9 and TRBJ2-7, with 9 bases lining up with TRBD1. J gave up 4 bases and V 5 bases, and 12 bases lay outside the gene matches. CDR1 and CDR2 (germline): SEHNR, FQNEAQ (reference sequence). The CDR3 is 16 residues long. In DNA form, the CDR3 reads TGTGCCAGCAGCCCCCCGGGGGGACAGGGAGCATACGAGCAGTACTTC. This sequence encodes CASSPPGGQGAYEQYF. Combining the CDR3 with reference TRBV7-9 and TRBJ2-7 gives the whole variable domain DTGVSQNPRHKITKRGQNVTFRCDPISEHNRLYWYRQTLGQGPEFLTYFQNEAQLEKSRLLSDRFSAERPKGSFSTLEIQRTEQGDSAMYLCASSPPGGQGAYEQYFGPGTRLTVT.

The chain uses TRBV11-3 and TRBJ2-3; D uncertain. The V gene's germline CDR1 is SGHNT and CDR2 YENEEA. Trimming stripped 1 base from V and 0 bases from J, with 5 bases between. This CDR3 contains 14 residues. Here the CDR3 reads CASSLGSSTDTQYF. The CDR3 DNA follows: TGTGCCAGCAGCTTAGGCAGTAGCACAGATACGCAGTATTTT.

The sample holds one count of this clone. This chain connects TRBV5-1 to TRBJ2-1; D is possibly TRBD2 (6 bases). The CDR3 length is 13 residues. Germline loops: CDR1 SGHRS, CDR2 YFSETQ. Trimming took off 3 bases at V and 9 bases at J, with 13 bases between the two ends. The CDR3 DNA is TGCGCCAGCAGCTGGGGGACTCCCGGTGAGCAGTTCTTC. This gives the protein CASSWGTPGEQFF.

The V and J genes are TRBV27 and TRBJ1-5, with 9 bases that match TRBD1. CDR1 MNHEY and CDR2 SMNVEV come from the germline V gene (reference sequence). V was pared by 3 bases and J by 7 bases, with 10 bases of the junction left unmatched. The CDR3 is made up of 16 amino acids. DNA for the CDR3: TGTGCCAGCAGTTTTTCCGGGACAGGGTCCGGACAGCCCCAGCATTTT. It encodes CASSFSGTGSGQPQHF.

The chain uses TRBV5-1 and TRBJ2-7, with D maybe TRBD1 (6 bases). This CDR3 is built from 13 residues. Germline assignment: CDR1 SGHRS and CDR2 YFSETQ. V lost 4 bases and J lost 3, with 11 bases in between. CDR3 sequence reads: CASSPQGNYEQYF. In nucleotides, the CDR3 is TGCGCCAGCAGCCCACAGGGAAACTACGAGCAGTACTTC. The full variable domain, completed using reference TRBV5-1 and TRBJ2-7, is KAGVTQTPRYLIKTRGQQVTLSCSPISGHRSVSWYQQTPGQGLQFLFEYFSETQRNKGNFPGRFSGRQFSNSRSEMNVSTLELGDSALYLCASSPQGNYEQYFGPGTRLTVT.